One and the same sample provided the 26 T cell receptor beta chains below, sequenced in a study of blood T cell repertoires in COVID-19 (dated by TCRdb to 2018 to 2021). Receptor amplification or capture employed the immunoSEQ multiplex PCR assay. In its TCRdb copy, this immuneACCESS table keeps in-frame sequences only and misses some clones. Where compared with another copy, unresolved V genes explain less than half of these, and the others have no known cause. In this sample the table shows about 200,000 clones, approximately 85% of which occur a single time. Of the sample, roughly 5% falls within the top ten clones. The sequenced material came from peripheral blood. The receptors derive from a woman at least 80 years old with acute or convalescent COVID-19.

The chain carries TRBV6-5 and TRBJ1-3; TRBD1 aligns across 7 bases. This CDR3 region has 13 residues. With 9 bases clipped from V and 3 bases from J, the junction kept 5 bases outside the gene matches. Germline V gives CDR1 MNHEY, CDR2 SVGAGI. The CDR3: CASRGQNGNTIYF. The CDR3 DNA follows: TGTGCCAGTAGGGGGCAGAATGGAAACACCATATATTTT.

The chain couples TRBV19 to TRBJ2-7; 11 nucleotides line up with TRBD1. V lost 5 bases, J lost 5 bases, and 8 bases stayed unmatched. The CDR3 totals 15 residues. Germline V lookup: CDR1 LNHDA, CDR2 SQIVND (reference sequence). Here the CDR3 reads CASSPWTGGFNEQYF. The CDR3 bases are TGTGCCAGTAGTCCTTGGACAGGGGGCTTCAACGAGCAGTACTTC.

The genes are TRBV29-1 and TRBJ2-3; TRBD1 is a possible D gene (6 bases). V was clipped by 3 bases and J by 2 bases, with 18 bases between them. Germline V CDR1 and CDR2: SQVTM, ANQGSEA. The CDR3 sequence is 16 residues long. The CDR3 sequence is CSVDPPVWTDTDTQYF. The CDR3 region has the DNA TGCAGCGTTGACCCACCGGTCTGGACAGACACAGATACGCAGTATTTT.

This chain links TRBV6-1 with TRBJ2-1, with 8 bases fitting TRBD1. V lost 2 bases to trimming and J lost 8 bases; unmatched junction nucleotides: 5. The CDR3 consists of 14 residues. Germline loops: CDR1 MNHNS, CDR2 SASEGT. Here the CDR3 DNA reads TGTGCCAGCAGTGAACAGGGGGCTTCAGATGAGCAGTTCTTC. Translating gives CASSEQGASDEQFF.

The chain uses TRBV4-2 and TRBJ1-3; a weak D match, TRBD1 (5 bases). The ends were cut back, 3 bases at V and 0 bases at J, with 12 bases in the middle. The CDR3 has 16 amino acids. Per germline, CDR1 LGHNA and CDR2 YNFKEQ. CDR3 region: CASSHNTGSSGNTIYF. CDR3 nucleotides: TGTGCCAGCAGCCACAATACAGGTTCCTCTGGAAACACCATATATTTT.

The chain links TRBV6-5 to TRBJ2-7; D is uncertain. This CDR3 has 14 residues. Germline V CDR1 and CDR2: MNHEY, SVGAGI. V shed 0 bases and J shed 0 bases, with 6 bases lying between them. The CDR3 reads CASSYSRNSYEQYF. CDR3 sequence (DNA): TGTGCCAGCAGTTACTCCAGGAACTCCTACGAGCAGTACTTC.

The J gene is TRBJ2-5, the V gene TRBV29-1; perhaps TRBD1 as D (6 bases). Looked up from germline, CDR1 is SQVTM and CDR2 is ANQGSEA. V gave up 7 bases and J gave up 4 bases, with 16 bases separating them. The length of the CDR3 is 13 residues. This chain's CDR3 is CSARRGEGETQYF. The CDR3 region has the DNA TGCAGCGCCCGCAGGGGCGAGGGAGAGACCCAGTACTTC.

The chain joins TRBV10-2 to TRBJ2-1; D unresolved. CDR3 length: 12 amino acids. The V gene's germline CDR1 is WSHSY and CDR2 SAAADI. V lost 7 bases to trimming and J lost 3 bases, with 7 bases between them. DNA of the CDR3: TGCGCCAGCACAACAATCTACAATGAGCAGTTCTTC. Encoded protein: CASTTIYNEQFF.

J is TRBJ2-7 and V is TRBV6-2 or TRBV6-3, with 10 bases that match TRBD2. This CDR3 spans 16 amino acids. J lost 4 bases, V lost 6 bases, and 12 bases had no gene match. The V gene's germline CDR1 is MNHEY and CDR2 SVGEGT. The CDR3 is CASSSRSGLAPYEQYF. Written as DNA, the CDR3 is TGTGCCAGCAGCAGCCGATCGGGACTAGCGCCTTACGAGCAGTACTTC.

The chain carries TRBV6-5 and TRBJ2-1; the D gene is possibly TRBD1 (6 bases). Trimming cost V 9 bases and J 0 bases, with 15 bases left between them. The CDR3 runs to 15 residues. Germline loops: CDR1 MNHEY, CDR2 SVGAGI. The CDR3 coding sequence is TGTGCCAGTTGCCAGGGGCCGAGCTCCTACAATGAGCAGTTCTTC. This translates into CASCQGPSSYNEQFF.

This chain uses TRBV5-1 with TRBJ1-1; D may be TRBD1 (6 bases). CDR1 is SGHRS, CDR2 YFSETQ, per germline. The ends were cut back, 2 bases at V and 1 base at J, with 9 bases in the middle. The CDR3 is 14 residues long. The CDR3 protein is CASSLRGQNTEAFF. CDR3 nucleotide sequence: TGCGCCAGCAGCTTAAGGGGACAGAACACTGAAGCTTTCTTT.

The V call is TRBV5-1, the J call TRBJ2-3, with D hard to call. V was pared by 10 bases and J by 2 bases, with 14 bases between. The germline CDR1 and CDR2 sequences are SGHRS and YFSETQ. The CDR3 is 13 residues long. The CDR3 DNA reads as TGCGCCGCGAGGAAAGGAGCCACAGATACGCAGTATTTT. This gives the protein CAARKGATDTQYF. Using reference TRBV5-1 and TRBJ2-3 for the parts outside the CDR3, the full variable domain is KAGVTQTPRYLIKTRGQQVTLSCSPISGHRSVSWYQQTPGQGLQFLFEYFSETQRNKGNFPGRFSGRQFSNSRSEMNVSTLELGDSALYLCAARKGATDTQYFGPGTRLTVL.

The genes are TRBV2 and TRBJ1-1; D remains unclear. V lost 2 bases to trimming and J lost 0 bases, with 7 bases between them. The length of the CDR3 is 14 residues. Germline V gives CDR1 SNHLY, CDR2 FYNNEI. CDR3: CASSEHAMNTEAFF. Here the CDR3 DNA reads TGTGCCAGCAGTGAACACGCTATGAACACTGAAGCTTTCTTT.

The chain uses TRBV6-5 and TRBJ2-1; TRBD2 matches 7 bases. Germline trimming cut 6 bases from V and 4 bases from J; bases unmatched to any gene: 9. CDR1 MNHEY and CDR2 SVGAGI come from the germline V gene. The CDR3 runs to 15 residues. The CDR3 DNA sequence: TGTGCCAGCAGCCGAGCGGGGACCAAATACAATGAGCAGTTCTTC. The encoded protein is CASSRAGTKYNEQFF.

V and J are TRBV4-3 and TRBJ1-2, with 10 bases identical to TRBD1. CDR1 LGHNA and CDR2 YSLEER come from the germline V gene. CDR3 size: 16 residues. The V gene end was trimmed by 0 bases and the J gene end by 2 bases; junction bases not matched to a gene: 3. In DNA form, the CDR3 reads TGCGCCAGCAGCCAAGATGGGGACAGGGGCAACTATGGCTACACCTTC. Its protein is CASSQDGDRGNYGYTF.

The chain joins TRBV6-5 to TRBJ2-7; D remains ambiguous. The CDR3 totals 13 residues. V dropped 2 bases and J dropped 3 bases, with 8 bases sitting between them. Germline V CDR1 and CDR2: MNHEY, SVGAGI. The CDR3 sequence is CASSYGPYYEQYF. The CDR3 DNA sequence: TGTGCCAGCAGTTACGGTCCCTACTACGAGCAGTACTTC.

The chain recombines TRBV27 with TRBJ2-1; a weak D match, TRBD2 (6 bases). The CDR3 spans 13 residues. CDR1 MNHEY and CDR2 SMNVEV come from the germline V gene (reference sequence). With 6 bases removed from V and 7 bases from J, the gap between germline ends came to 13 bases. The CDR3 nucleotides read TGTGCCAGCAGGAGACTAGTGGGGAATGAGCAGTTCTTC. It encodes CASRRLVGNEQFF.

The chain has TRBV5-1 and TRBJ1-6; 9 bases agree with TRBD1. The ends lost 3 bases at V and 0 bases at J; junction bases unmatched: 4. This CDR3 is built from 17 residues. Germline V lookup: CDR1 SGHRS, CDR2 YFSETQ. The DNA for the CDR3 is TGCGCCAGCAGCTGGGGACAGGGAAGCTCCTATAATTCACCCCTCCACTTT. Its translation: CASSWGQGSSYNSPLHF.

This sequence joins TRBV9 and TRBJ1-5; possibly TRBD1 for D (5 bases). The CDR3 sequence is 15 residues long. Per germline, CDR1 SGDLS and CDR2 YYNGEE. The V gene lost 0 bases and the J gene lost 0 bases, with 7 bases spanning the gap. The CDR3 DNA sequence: TGTGCCAGCAGCGTAGGGGGCAATAGCAATCAGCCCCAGCATTTT. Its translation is CASSVGGNSNQPQHF.

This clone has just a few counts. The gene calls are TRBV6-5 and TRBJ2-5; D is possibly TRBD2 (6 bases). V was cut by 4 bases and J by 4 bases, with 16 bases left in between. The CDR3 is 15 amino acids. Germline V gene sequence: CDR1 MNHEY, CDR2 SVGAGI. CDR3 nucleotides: TGTGCCAGCAGTTTCTCTGCGGGAAGAAGAGAGACCCAGTACTTC. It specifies CASSFSAGRRETQYF.

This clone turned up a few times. The CDR3 sequence is CASSPPNQPQHF. The CDR3 region has the DNA TGTGCCAGCAGCCCCCCTAATCAGCCCCAGCATTTT. The chain employs TRBV7-2 and TRBJ1-5, with D uncertain. The length of the CDR3 is 12 residues. Trimming shortened V by 5 bases and J by 4 bases, and 6 bases separated the two germline ends. From germline, CDR1 is SGHTA and CDR2 FQGNSA.

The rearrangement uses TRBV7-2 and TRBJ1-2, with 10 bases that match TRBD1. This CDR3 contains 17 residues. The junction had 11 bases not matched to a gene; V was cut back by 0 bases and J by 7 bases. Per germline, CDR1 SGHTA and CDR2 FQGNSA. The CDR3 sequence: CASSLAKLGTGVSGYTF. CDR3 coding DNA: TGTGCCAGCAGCTTAGCGAAATTAGGGACAGGGGTTAGTGGCTACACCTTC.

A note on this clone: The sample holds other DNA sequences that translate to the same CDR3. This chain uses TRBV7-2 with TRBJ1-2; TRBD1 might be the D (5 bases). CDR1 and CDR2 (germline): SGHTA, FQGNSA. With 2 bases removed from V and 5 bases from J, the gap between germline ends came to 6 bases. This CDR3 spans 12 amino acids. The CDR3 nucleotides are TGTGCCAGCAGCTTACAGGGATATGGCTACACCTTC. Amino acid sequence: CASSLQGYGYTF.

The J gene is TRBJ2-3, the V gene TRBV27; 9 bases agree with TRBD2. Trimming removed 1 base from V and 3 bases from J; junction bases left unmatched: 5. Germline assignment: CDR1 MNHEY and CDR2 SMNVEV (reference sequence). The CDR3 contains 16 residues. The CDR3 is CASSLWGSGRTDTQYF. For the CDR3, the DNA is TGTGCCAGCAGTTTATGGGGTAGCGGGAGAACAGATACGCAGTATTTT.

The CDR3 reads CASSGWLAGGGTQYF. The CDR3 DNA reads as TGTGCCAGCAGTGGGTGGCTAGCGGGAGGAGGTACGCAGTATTTT. This chain joins TRBV2 and TRBJ2-3; 11 bases are shared with TRBD2. CDR3 size: 15 residues. CDR1 is SNHLY and CDR2 is FYNNEI in the germline V gene. The J segment lost 8 bases and the V segment lost 4 bases, leaving 8 bases of the junction unmatched.

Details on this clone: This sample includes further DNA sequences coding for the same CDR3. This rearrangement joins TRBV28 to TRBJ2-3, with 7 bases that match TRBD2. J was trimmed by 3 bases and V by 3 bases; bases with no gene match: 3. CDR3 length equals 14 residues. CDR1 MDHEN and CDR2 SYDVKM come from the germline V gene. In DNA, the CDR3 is TGTGCCAGCAGTTTTGGGGGAGGGACAGATACGCAGTATTTT. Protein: CASSFGGGTDTQYF.